The next 20 T cell receptor beta chains were all read from a single sample in a study of blood T cells in healthy people across ages. For the second PCR, which ran for about 6 to 12 cycles, a sample-barcoded 5' primer and a J-beta primer mix were used. TCRdb ran MiXCR on the 5' RACE reads and lists one entry per CDR3 protein. The sample holds about 1,500,000 distinct CDR3 sequences, around two fifths seen once. Sample: blood. These receptors were taken from a woman aged 18-30 years in good health.

The CDR3 coding sequence is TGCGCCAGCAGCGCGGACAGGGTAGATTCACCCCTCCACTTT. It specifies CASSADRVDSPLHF. This chain uses TRBV5-1 with TRBJ1-6, with 8 bases fitting TRBD1. V gave up 4 bases and J gave up 8 bases; unmatched junction bases: 5. This CDR3 spans 14 amino acids. Germline-derived CDR1 and CDR2 are SGHRS and YFSETQ.

To note about this clonotype: The junction does not match germline at one end; this may be a read error. The chain couples TRBV15 to TRBJ1-1, with 7 bases fitting TRBD1. The CDR3 is 14 residues long. The germline V gene encodes CDR1 LNHNV and CDR2 YYDKDF (reference sequence). The CDR3 protein is CATSRAGGQSEAFF. The CDR3 DNA is TGCGCCACCAGCAGAGCGGGGGGACAGTCCGAAGCTTTCTTT.

This sequence joins TRBV20-1 and TRBJ1-2; 7 positions match TRBD1. From germline, CDR1 is DFQATT and CDR2 SNEGSKA (reference sequence). V shed 4 bases, J shed 4 bases, and the junction held 6 bases outside the gene matches. This CDR3 is built from 13 residues. The DNA for the CDR3 is TGCAGTGCTACCGAGGGGGCGGGCTATGGCTACACCTTC. Its translation is CSATEGAGYGYTF.

This chain connects TRBV2 to TRBJ2-3; tentative D call: TRBD2 (6 bases). Germline V gene sequence: CDR1 SNHLY, CDR2 FYNNEI. Trimming stripped 3 bases from V and 2 bases from J, with 15 bases between. The CDR3 has 16 amino acids. CDR3 residues: CASSDSGAGFTDTQYF. The CDR3 nucleotides read TGTGCCAGCAGTGATAGCGGAGCGGGCTTCACAGATACGCAGTATTTT.

This clonotype was observed a few times. The chain is built from TRBV7-2 and TRBJ1-5; 8 bases are a match to TRBD1. Germline CDR1 and CDR2: SGHTA and FQGNSA. CDR3 size: 14 residues. V trimming: 5 bases; J trimming: 7 bases; junction bases outside the gene matches: 7. The CDR3: CASSVDRGRQPQHF. The CDR3 DNA follows: TGTGCCAGCAGCGTAGACAGGGGACGCCAGCCCCAGCATTTT.

This chain uses TRBV18 with TRBJ2-3; 11 bases agree with TRBD2. The germline V gene has CDR1 KGHSH and CDR2 LQKENI. Germline trimming cut 3 bases from V and 5 bases from J; bases unmatched to any gene: 10. The CDR3 has 17 amino acids. The DNA for the CDR3 is TGTGCCAGCTCACCCTCCGTGGGACTAGCGGTTCAAGATACGCAGTATTTT. It codes for CASSPSVGLAVQDTQYF.

With respect to this clonotype: Sequence at one end of the junction differs from germline and may be a read error. The chain has TRBV11-2 and TRBJ1-3; 11 positions agree with TRBD1. The CDR3 contains 15 residues. CDR1 and CDR2 from the germline V gene are SGHAT and FQNNGV. The CDR3 sequence: CTSSGQGAKGNTIYF. In DNA, the CDR3 is TGTACCAGCAGCGGACAGGGGGCGAAAGGAAACACCATATATTTT.

The sample holds a few counts of this clonotype. The rearrangement uses TRBV11-2 and TRBJ2-3; D unclear. The V end was cut by 0 bases, the J end by 3 bases, with 19 bases between. Germline CDR1 is SGHAT and CDR2 is FQNNGV. The CDR3 runs 18 residues. CDR3 region: CASSLDPAPRPWTDTQYF. In nucleotides, the CDR3 is TGTGCCAGCAGCTTAGATCCTGCCCCGCGGCCCTGGACAGATACGCAGTATTTT.

This clonotype has just a few counts. The chain joins TRBV10-3 to TRBJ2-7; D tentatively fits TRBD1 or TRBD2 (5 bases each). The ends were cut back, 6 bases at V and 0 bases at J, with 9 bases in the middle. The CDR3 covers 13 residues. Germline CDR1 ENHRY, CDR2 SYGVKD. The CDR3 DNA sequence: TGTGCCATCAGAGGGACCAGCTCCTACGAGCAGTACTTC. Its protein product is CAIRGTSSYEQYF.

The chain recombines TRBV5-4 with TRBJ2-3, with D perhaps TRBD2 (5 bases). The CDR3 is made up of 17 amino acids. Trimming cost V 1 base and J 3 bases, with 18 bases left between them. Germline-derived CDR1 and CDR2 are SGHNT and YYREEE (reference sequence). The CDR3 DNA is TGTGCCAGCAGCTTGTTGATCACGGGGATGGCGACAGATACGCAGTATTTT. It yields the protein CASSLLITGMATDTQYF. Full variable domain (rest looked up from reference TRBV5-4 and TRBJ2-3): ETGVTQSPTHLIKTRGQQVTLRCSSQSGHNTVSWYQQALGQGPQFIFQYYREEENGRGNFPPRFSGLQFPNYSSELNVNALELDDSALYLCASSLLITGMATDTQYFGPGTRLTVL.

This clonotype has more than one count but fewer than ten. Compared with germline, one end of the junction differs, possibly owing to a read error. The genes are TRBV18 and TRBJ2-5; TRBD2 might be the D (5 bases). From germline, CDR1 is KGHSH and CDR2 LQKENI. CDR3 length equals 13 residues. CDR3 nucleotides: TGTGCCAGCTCACAGCCTGTGGGAGAGACCCGGTACTTC. Translating gives CASSQPVGETRYF.

This clonotype came up once. This sequence joins TRBV20-1 and TRBJ2-4; no definite D call. CDR3 length: 15 residues. Germline-derived CDR1 and CDR2 are DFQATT and SNEGSKA (reference sequence). V lost 4 bases, J lost 0 bases, and 13 bases lay in between. The CDR3 spells CSAIFADLAKNIQYF. CDR3 sequence (DNA): TGCAGTGCTATCTTCGCGGACCTAGCCAAAAACATTCAGTACTTC.

This clonotype appeared a few times. The rearrangement links TRBV27 to TRBJ1-1, with a weak D call TRBD1 (5 bases). CDR3 length equals 14 residues. From germline, CDR1 is MNHEY and CDR2 SMNVEV (reference sequence). Trimming left V 2 bases short and J 5 bases short, with 12 bases between. This CDR3 reads CASSLHRDGTEAFF. Here the CDR3 DNA reads TGTGCCAGCAGTTTACACCGGGACGGAACTGAAGCTTTCTTT.

This clonotype was counted a few times. Here the CDR3 reads CASKRAGNSPLHF. The CDR3 coding sequence is TGTGCCAGCAAAAGGGCGGGGAATTCACCCCTCCACTTT. The J gene is TRBJ1-6, the V gene TRBV25-1; the D is unclear. There are 13 residues in the CDR3. Germline V gene lookup returns CDR1 MGHDK and CDR2 SYGVNS. Deletions cut 7 bases from V and 7 bases from J, with 11 bases between.

The V gene is TRBV7-2, the J gene TRBJ2-1, with D perhaps matching TRBD2 (6 bases). This CDR3 is 16 amino acids long. Per the germline V gene, CDR1 is SGHTA and CDR2 is FQGNSA. The ends were cut back, 5 bases at V and 3 bases at J, with 17 bases in the middle. The CDR3 protein is CASSLRGGSLYNEQFF. CDR3 in DNA: TGTGCCAGCAGCCTCCGTGGGGGGTCCCTCTACAATGAGCAGTTCTTC.

The V and J genes are TRBV13 and TRBJ2-1, with D maybe TRBD2 (7 bases). From germline, CDR1 is PRHDT and CDR2 FYEKMQ (reference sequence). The V end was cut by 2 bases, the J end by 1 base, with 15 bases between. The CDR3 length is 17 residues. The CDR3 DNA is TGTGCCAGCAGCTTAACCTCGGGGGGCCCTTCCTACAATGAGCAGTTCTTC. Its translation is CASSLTSGGPSYNEQFF.

This chain connects TRBV24-1 to TRBJ2-7, with D possibly being TRBD1 (5 bases). The CDR3 is made up of 12 amino acids. V was cut by 12 bases and J by 0 bases, with 11 bases left in between. Per the germline V gene, CDR1 is KGHDR and CDR2 is SFDVKD. This CDR3 is CAPQGHSYEQYF. For the CDR3, the DNA is TGTGCCCCGCAAGGACACTCCTACGAGCAGTACTTC.

As concerns this clonotype: It may be a read error: a sequence one base away is much more abundant. This chain links TRBV29-1 with TRBJ2-5; D perhaps matches TRBD2 (6 bases). Trimming removed 4 bases at V and 11 bases at J, with 14 bases between. CDR1 and CDR2 from the germline V gene are SQVTM and ANQGSEA. The CDR3 has 11 amino acids. The CDR3 is CSVGLDNEQYF. CDR3 sequence (DNA): TGCAGCGTTGGACTAGACAATGAGCAGTACTTC.

The CDR3 sequence: CASSTPGLAGEKLGTQYF. Here the CDR3 DNA reads TGCGCCAGCAGCACCCCGGGACTAGCGGGAGAGAAACTTGGTACGCAGTATTTT. This sequence joins TRBV4-1 and TRBJ2-3, with 14 bases identical to TRBD2. This CDR3 contains 18 residues. V gave up 5 bases and J gave up 8 bases; unmatched junction bases: 15. The germline CDR1 and CDR2 sequences are MGHRA and YSYEKL.

In this sample, this clonotype turned up a few times. V and J are TRBV7-9 and TRBJ2-5; 10 bases agree with TRBD2. The CDR3 spans 16 residues. Germline V gene sequence: CDR1 SEHNR, CDR2 FQNEAQ (reference sequence). The ends lost 0 bases at V and 2 bases at J; junction bases unmatched: 3. The CDR3 region is CASSLAIAGGQETQYF. In DNA form, the CDR3 reads TGTGCCAGCAGCTTAGCGATAGCGGGGGGACAAGAGACCCAGTACTTC.